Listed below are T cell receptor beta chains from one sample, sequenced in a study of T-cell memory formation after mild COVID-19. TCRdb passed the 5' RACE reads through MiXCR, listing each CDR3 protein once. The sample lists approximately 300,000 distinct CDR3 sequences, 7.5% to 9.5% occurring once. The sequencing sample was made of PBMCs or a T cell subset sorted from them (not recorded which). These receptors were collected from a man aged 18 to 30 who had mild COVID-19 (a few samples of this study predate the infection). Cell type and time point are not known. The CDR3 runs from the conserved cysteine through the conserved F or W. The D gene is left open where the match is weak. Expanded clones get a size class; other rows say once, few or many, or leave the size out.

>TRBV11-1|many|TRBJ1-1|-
CASSLDVNTEAFF
TGTGCCAGCAGCTTAGACGTGAACACTGAAGCTTTCTTT
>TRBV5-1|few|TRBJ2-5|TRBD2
CASSFRLAGDQETQYF
TGCGCCAGCAGCTTCAGGCTAGCGGGGGACCAAGAGACCCAGTACTTC
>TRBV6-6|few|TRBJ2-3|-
CASSYGEPQSSTDTQYF
TGTGCCAGCAGTTACGGAGAGCCACAATCTAGCACAGATACGCAGTATTTT
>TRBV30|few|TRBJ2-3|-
CAWSYTDTQYF
TGTGCCTGGAGTTACACAGATACGCAGTATTTT
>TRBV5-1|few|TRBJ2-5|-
CASRTEETQYF
TGCGCCAGTCGGACTGAAGAGACCCAGTACTTC
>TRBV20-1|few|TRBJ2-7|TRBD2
CSAHKVAGYEQYF
TGCAGTGCTCATAAAGTAGCGGGATACGAGCAGTACTTC
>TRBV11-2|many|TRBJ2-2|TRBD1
CASSLAGQGNDGELFF
TGTGCCAGCAGCTTGGCTGGACAGGGTAATGACGGGGAGCTGTTTTTT
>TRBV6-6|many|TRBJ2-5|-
CASGHPSEETQYF
TGTGCCAGCGGCCACCCTAGCGAAGAGACCCAGTACTTC
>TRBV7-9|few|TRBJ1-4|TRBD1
CASSPGQGPGEKLFF
TGTGCCAGCAGCCCCGGACAGGGGCCGGGAGAAAAACTGTTTTTT
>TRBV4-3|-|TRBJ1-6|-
CASSQVSDSPLHF
TGCGCCAGCAGCCAAGTTAGCGATTCACCCCTCCACTTT